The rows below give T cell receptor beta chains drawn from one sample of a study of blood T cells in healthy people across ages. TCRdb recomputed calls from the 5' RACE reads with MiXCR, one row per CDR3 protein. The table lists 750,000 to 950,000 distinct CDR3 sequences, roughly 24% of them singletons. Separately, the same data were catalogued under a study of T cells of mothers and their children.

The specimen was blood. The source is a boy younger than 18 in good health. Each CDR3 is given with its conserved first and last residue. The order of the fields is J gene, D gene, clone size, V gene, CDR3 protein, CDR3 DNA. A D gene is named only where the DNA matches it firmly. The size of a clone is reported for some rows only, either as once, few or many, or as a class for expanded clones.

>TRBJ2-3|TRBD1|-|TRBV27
CASGRQGAGEDTQYF
TGTGCCAGCGGAAGACAGGGGGCGGGGGAAGATACGCAGTATTTT
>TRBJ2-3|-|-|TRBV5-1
CASSGIRTRADTQYF
TGCGCCAGCAGCGGCATCCGTACCAGAGCAGATACGCAGTATTTT
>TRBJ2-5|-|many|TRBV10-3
CAISGDGNLETQYF
TGTGCCATCAGTGGGGACGGCAACCTGGAGACCCAGTACTTC
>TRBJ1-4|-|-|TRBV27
CASRARGGPNEKLFF
TGTGCCAGCAGAGCCCGGGGGGGGCCTAATGAAAAACTGTTTTTT
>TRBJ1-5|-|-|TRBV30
CAWSLLQSNQPQHF
TGTGCCTGGAGTCTATTACAGAGCAATCAGCCCCAGCATTTT
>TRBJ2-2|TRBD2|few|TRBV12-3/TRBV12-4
CASTQGTSGGGELFF
TGTGCCAGCACCCAAGGGACTAGCGGGGGCGGGGAGCTGTTTTTT
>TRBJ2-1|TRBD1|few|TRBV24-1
CAAIKGQGYNEQFF
TGTGCCGCCATTAAGGGACAGGGTTACAATGAGCAGTTCTTC
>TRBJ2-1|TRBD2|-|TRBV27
CASRLTGTSGYNEQFF
TGTGCCAGCAGACTAACTGGGACTAGCGGTTACAATGAGCAGTTCTTC
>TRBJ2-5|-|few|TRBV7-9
CASSPSGSQETQYF
TGTGCCAGCAGCCCCAGCGGGTCCCAAGAGACCCAGTACTTC
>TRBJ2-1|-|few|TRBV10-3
CAISERRGQFDEQFF
TGTGCCATCAGTGAGCGGAGGGGACAGTTCGATGAGCAGTTCTTC
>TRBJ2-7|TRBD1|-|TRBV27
CANSFLGQRPYEQYF
TGTGCCAACAGTTTCCTGGGACAGCGACCCTACGAGCAGTACTTC
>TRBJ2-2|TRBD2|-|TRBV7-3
CASSLRGGGAGTGELFF
TGTGCCAGCAGCTTAAGAGGCGGGGGGGCCGGGACCGGGGAGCTGTTTTTT
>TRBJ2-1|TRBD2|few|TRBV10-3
CAISAPSGAYNEQFF
TGTGCCATCAGTGCTCCTAGCGGGGCCTACAATGAGCAGTTCTTC
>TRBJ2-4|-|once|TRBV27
CASSYRVEDIQYF
TGTGCCAGCAGTTATAGGGTAGAGGACATTCAGTACTTC
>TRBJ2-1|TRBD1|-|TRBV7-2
CASSPRQRRDSLPYNEQFF
TGTGCCAGCAGCCCACGTCAACGCCGGGACAGCCTCCCCTACAATGAGCAGTTCTTC
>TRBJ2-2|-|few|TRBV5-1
CASSLFQAATGELFF
TGCGCCAGCAGCTTGTTTCAGGCGGCGACCGGGGAGCTGTTTTTT
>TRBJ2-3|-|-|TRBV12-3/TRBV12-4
CASSFLLGSTDTQYF
TGTGCCAGCAGTTTTTTGCTGGGGAGCACAGATACGCAGTATTTT
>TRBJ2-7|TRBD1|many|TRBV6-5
CASHRGEGEQYF
TGTGCCAGCCACAGGGGGGAAGGGGAGCAGTACTTC
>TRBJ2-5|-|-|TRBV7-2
CASMWGTRETQYF
TGTGCCAGTATGTGGGGGACGAGGGAGACCCAGTACTTC
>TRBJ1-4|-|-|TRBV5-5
CASSLGRGRANEKLFF
TGTGCCAGCAGCTTAGGCAGGGGCAGAGCTAATGAAAAACTGTTTTTT
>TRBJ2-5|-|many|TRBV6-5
CASSFTRGETQYF
TGTGCCAGCAGTTTTACCCGCGGGGAGACCCAGTACTTC
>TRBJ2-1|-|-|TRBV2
CASSDLRSSNEQFF
TGTGCCAGCAGTGATCTAAGGAGTTCCAATGAGCAGTTCTTC
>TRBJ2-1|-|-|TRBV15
CATRTKPSSYNEQFF
TGTGCCACCAGGACCAAGCCCAGCTCCTACAATGAGCAGTTCTTC
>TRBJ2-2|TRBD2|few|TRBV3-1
CASSPQGAGRRELFF
TGTGCCAGCAGCCCCCAGGGAGCGGGGAGGCGGGAGCTGTTTTTT
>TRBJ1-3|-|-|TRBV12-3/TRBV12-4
CASTLGTGPHSGNTTYF
TGTGCCAGCACCCTGGGCACAGGTCCTCACTCTGGAAACACCACATATTTT
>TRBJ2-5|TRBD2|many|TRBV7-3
CASSLASGGGQETQYF
TGTGCCAGCAGCTTAGCCAGCGGGGGGGGTCAAGAGACCCAGTACTTC
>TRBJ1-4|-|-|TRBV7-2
CASSSPPNEKLFF
TGTGCCAGCAGCTCCCCCCCTAATGAAAAACTGTTTTTT
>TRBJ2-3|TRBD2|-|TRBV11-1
CASSLHLADTDTQYF
TGTGCCAGCAGCTTGCACCTAGCGGACACAGATACGCAGTATTTT
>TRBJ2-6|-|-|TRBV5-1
CASSLADSASILGANVLTF
TGCGCCAGCAGCCTGGCAGACAGTGCCTCTATTTTGGGGGCCAACGTCCTGACTTTC
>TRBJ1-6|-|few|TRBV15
CATSRASSPLHF
TGTGCCACCAGCAGAGCGAGTTCACCCCTCCACTTT
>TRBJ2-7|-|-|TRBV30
CAWSPQGLEQYF
TGTGCCTGGAGTCCCCAGGGCCTCGAGCAGTACTTC
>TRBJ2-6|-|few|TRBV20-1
CSARERGLGANVLTF
TGCAGTGCTAGAGAACGGGGGCTCGGGGCCAACGTCCTGACTTTC